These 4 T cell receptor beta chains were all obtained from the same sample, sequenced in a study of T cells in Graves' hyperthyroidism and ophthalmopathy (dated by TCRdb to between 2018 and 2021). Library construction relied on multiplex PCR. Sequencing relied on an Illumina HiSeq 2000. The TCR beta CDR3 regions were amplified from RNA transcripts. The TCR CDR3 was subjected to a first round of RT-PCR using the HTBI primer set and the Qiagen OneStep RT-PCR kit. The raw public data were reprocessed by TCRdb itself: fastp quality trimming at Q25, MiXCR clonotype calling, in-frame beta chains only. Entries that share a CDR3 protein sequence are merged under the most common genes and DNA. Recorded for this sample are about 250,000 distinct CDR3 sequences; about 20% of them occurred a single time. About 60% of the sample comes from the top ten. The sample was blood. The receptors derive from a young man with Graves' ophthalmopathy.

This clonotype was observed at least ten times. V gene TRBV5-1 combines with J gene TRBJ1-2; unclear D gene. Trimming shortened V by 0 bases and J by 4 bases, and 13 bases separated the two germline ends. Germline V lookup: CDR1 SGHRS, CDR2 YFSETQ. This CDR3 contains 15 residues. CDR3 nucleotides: TGCGCCAGCAGCTTGGAACAGTACAGTCCCTATGGCTACACCTTC. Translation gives CASSLEQYSPYGYTF. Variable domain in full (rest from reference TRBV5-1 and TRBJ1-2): KAGVTQTPRYLIKTRGQQVTLSCSPISGHRSVSWYQQTPGQGLQFLFEYFSETQRNKGNFPGRFSGRQFSNSRSEMNVSTLELGDSALYLCASSLEQYSPYGYTFGSGTRLTVV.

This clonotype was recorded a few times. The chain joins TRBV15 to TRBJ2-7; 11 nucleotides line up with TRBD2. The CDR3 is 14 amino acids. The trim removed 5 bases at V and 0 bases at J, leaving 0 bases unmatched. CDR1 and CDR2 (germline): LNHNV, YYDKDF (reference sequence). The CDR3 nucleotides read TGTGCCACCAGCGGGACTAGCGGCTCCTACGAGCAGTACTTC. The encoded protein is CATSGTSGSYEQYF.

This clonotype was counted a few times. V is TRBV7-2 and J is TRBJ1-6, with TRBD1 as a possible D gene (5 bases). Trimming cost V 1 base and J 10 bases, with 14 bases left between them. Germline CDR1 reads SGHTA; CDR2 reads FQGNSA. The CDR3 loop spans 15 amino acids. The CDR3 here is CASSLVGGTYSPLHF. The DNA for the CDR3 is TGTGCCAGCAGCTTAGTGGGGGGTACCTACTCACCCCTCCACTTT. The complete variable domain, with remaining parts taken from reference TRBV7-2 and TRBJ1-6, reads GAGVSQSPSNKVTEKGKDVELRCDPISGHTALYWYRQSLGQGLEFLIYFQGNSAPDKSGLPSDRFSAERTGGSVSTLTIQRTQQEDSAVYLCASSLVGGTYSPLHFGNGTRLTVT.

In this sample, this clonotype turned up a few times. The CDR3 DNA follows: TGTGCCACCAGCAGAGGTCAACAGAGGATTACGCAGTATTTT. Protein sequence: CATSRGQQRITQYF. The V gene is TRBV15, the J gene TRBJ2-3; D is unresolved. This CDR3 is 14 amino acids long. Looked up from germline, CDR1 is LNHNV and CDR2 is YYDKDF (reference sequence). V was trimmed by 1 base and J by 8 bases, leaving 13 bases between them.